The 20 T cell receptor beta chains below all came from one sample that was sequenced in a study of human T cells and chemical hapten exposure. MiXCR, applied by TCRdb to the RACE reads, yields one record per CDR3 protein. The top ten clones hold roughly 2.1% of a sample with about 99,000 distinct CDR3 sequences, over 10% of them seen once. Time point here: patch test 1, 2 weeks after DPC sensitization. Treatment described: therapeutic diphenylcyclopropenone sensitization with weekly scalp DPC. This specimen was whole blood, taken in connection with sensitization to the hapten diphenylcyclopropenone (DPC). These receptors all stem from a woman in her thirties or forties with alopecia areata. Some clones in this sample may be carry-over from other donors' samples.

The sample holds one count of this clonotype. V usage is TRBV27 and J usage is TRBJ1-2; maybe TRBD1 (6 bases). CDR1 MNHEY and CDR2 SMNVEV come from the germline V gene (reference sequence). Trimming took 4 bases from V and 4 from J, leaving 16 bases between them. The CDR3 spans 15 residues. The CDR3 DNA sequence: TGTGCCAGCAGTTCTAAACATCAGGGGCTCTATGGCTACACCTTC. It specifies CASSSKHQGLYGYTF.

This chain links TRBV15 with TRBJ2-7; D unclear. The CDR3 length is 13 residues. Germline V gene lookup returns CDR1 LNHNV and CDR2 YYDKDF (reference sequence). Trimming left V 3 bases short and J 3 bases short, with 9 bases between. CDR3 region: CATSSQTGYEQYF. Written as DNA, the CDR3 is TGTGCCACCAGCAGCCAGACGGGCTACGAGCAGTACTTC.

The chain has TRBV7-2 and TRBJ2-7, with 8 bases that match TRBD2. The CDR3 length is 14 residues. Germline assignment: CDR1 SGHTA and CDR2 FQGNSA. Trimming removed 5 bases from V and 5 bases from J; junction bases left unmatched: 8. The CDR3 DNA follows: TGTGCCAGCAGCACCCTGACTAGCGCGCACGAGCAGTACTTC. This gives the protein CASSTLTSAHEQYF.

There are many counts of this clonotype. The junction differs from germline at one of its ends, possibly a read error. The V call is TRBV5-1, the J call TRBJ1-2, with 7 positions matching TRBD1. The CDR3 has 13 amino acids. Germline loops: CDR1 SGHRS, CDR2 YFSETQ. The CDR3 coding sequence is TGTGCCAGCAGCCGGGACAGCAACTATGGCTACACCTTC. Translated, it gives CASSRDSNYGYTF.

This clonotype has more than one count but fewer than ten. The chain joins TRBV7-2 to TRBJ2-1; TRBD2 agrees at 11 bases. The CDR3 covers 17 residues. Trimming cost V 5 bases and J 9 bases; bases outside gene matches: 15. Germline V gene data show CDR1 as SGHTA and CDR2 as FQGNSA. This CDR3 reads CASSGLAGLAGGGEQFF. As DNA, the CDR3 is TGTGCCAGCAGCGGCTTAGCCGGCCTAGCGGGAGGTGGTGAGCAGTTCTTC.

In DNA, the CDR3 is TGTGCCACCAGTCCCGGGACAGGGGCCTTGAACACTGAAGCTTTCTTT. Its translation is CATSPGTGALNTEAFF. V usage is TRBV24-1 and J usage is TRBJ1-1; 10 bases are shared with TRBD1. V trimming: 6 bases; J trimming: 0 bases; junction bases outside the gene matches: 6. CDR3 length: 16 amino acids. Germline values: CDR1 KGHDR, CDR2 SFDVKD.

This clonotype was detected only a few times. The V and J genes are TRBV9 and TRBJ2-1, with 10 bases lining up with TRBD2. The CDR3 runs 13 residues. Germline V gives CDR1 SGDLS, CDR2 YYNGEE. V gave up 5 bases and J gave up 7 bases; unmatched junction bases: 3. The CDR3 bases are TGTGCCAGCAGGCGGGGACTAGCGAATGAGCAGTTCTTC. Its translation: CASRRGLANEQFF.

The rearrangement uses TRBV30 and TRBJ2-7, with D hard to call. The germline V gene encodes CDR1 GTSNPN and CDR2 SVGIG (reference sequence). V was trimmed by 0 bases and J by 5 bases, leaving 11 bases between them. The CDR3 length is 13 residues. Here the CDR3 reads CAWSVPLRNEQYF. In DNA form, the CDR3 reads TGTGCCTGGAGTGTACCTCTAAGAAACGAGCAGTACTTC.

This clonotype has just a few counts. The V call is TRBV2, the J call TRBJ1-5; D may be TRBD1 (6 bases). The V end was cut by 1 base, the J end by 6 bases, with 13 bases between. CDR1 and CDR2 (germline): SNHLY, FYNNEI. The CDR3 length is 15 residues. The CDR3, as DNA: TGTGCCAGCAGTGAAGTCAGGGGAAGGGGTCAGCCCCAGCATTTT. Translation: CASSEVRGRGQPQHF.

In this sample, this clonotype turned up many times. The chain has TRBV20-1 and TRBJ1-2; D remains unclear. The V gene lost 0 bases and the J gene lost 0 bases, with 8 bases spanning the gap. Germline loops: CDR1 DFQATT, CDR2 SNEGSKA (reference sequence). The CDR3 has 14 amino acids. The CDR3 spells CSARDSAPNYGYTF. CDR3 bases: TGCAGTGCTAGAGACAGCGCCCCTAACTATGGCTACACCTTC.

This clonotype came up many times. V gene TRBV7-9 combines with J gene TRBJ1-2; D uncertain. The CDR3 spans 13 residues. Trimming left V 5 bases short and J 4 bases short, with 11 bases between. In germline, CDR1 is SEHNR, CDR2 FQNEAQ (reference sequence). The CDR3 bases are TGTGCCAGCAGCGGAGAGGGATTCTATGGCTACACCTTC. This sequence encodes CASSGEGFYGYTF. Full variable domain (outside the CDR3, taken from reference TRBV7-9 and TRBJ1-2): DTGVSQNPRHKITKRGQNVTFRCDPISEHNRLYWYRQTLGQGPEFLTYFQNEAQLEKSRLLSDRFSAERPKGSFSTLEIQRTEQGDSAMYLCASSGEGFYGYTFGSGTRLTVV.

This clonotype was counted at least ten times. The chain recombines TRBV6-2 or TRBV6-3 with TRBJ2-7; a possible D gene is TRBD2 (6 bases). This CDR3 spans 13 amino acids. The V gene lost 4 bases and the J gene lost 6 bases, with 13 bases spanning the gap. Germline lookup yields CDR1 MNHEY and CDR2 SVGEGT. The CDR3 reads CASSSALGGEQYF. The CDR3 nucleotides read TGTGCCAGCAGTTCCGCCCTCGGGGGCGAGCAGTACTTC.

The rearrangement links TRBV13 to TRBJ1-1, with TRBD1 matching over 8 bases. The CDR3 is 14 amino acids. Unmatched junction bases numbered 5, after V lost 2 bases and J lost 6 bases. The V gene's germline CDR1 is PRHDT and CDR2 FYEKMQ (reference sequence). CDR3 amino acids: CASSLRQGLPEAFF. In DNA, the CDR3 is TGTGCCAGCAGCTTACGACAGGGGTTGCCTGAAGCTTTCTTT.

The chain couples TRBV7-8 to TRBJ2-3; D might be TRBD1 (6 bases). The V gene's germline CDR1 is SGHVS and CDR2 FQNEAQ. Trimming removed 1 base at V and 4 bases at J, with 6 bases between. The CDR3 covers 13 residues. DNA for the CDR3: TGTGCCAGCAGCTTAGGGGGGCCAGATACGCAGTATTTT. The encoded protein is CASSLGGPDTQYF.

The CDR3 loop reads CASSPRLLLVDTQYF. CDR3 nucleotides: TGTGCCAGCAGCCCAAGGCTCCTACTAGTCGATACGCAGTATTTT. The chain uses TRBV7-3 and TRBJ2-3; tentatively, D is TRBD2 (5 bases). This CDR3 spans 15 amino acids. V was pared by 5 bases and J by 6 bases, with 18 bases between. The germline CDR1 and CDR2 sequences are SGHTA and FQGTGA.

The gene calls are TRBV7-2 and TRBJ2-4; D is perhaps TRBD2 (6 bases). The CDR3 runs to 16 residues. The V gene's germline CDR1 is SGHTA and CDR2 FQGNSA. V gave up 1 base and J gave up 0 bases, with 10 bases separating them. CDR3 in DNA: TGTGCCAGCAGCTTAGAGGGACTTACAGCCAAAAACATTCAGTACTTC. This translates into CASSLEGLTAKNIQYF.

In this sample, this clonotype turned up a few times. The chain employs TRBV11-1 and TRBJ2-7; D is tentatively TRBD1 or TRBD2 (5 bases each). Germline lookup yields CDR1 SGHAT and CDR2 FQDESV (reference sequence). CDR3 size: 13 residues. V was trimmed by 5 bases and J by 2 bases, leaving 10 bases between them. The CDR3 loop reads CASSRDVAYEQYF. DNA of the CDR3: TGTGCCAGCAGCCGGGACGTCGCCTACGAGCAGTACTTC.

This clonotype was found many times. The CDR3 protein is CASSLVADEQFF. CDR3 bases: TGTGCCAGCAGTTTGGTAGCAGATGAGCAGTTCTTC. The V and J genes are TRBV11-2 and TRBJ2-1; D remains ambiguous. V dropped 6 bases and J dropped 8 bases, with 11 bases sitting between them. The CDR3 consists of 12 residues. Germline CDR1 and CDR2: SGHAT and FQNNGV.

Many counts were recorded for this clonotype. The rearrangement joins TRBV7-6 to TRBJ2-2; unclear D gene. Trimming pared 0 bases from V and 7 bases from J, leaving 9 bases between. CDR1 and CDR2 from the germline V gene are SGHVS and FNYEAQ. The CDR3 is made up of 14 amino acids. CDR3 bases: TGTGCCAGCAGCTTAGCAACGATAGGCGGGGAGCTGTTTTTT. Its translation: CASSLATIGGELFF.

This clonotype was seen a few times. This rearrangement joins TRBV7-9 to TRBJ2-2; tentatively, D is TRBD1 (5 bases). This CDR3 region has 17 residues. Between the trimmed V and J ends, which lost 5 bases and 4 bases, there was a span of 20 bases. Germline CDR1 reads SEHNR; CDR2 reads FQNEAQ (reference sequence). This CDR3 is CASSVSFDRMFTGELFF. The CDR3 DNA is TGTGCCAGCAGCGTATCCTTCGACAGAATGTTCACCGGGGAGCTGTTTTTT.